A selection of T cell receptor beta chains follows, all from one sample in a study of CD8+ T cells in alopecia areata. Assay: immunoSEQ multiplex PCR; the TCRdb copy retains only in-frame clones and omits some. The sample lists roughly 280,000 clones, 60% seen once, with about 0.88% in the top ten. Material: CD4+ T cells sorted from blood, obtained at week 52, from a patient treated with tofacitinib. The receptors here all came from a human donor with alopecia areata. CDR3s include the opening cysteine and the closing phenylalanine or tryptophan. D genes are given only for firm matches. Clone size is shown for a subset of rows, as once, few, many or a class of expanded clone.

j_call clone_size v_call d_call cdr3_nt cdr3_aa
TRBJ2-5 . TRBV18 . TGTGCCAGCTCACCCGTAGGTGTACAAGAGACCCAGTACTTC CASSPVGVQETQYF
TRBJ2-3 . TRBV29-1 . TGCAGCGTTGAAGTAGGGGATACGCAGTATTTT CSVEVGDTQYF
TRBJ1-1 few TRBV7-9 TRBD1 TGTGCCAGCAGCCCCCCCGGACAGGGGAACACTGAAGCTTTCTTT CASSPPGQGNTEAFF
TRBJ1-1 . TRBV18 . TGTGCCAGCTCACCCTTGGCAGGGATGAACACTGAAGCTTTCTTT CASSPLAGMNTEAFF
TRBJ2-7 . TRBV30 TRBD1 TGTGCCTCCCCCGGGCCAGGGGGCTACGAGCAGTACTTC CASPGPGGYEQYF
TRBJ1-4 . TRBV9 . TGTGCCAGCAGCGTAGCACCTTATGATGAAAAACTGTTTTTT CASSVAPYDEKLFF
TRBJ2-1 . TRBV30 TRBD1 TGTGCCTGGAGGGGAAGTGGGACAGTGATCTACAATGAGCAGTTCTTC CAWRGSGTVIYNEQFF
TRBJ2-2 . TRBV29-1 TRBD2 TGCAGCGTCGGGACTAGCCCAACCGGGGAGCTGTTTTTT CSVGTSPTGELFF
TRBJ2-2 . TRBV30 . TGTGCCTGGAGTGCCTACACCACCGGGGAGCTGTTTTTT CAWSAYTTGELFF
TRBJ1-2 few TRBV25-1 TRBD1 TGTGCCAGCAGTGAATCTGAGGACAGGACTCATGGCTACACCTTC CASSESEDRTHGYTF
TRBJ2-5 . TRBV5-1 . TGCGCCAGCAGCATGGAGCACGACGGCCAAGAGACCCAGTACTTC CASSMEHDGQETQYF
TRBJ1-2 once TRBV4-1 . TGCGCCAGCAGCCAAGCGGGCGGCGACCTGGTAGGCTACACCTTC CASSQAGGDLVGYTF
TRBJ1-5 few TRBV19 . TGTGCCAGTGGGCGCAACAGGGGCAATCAGCCCCAGCATTTT CASGRNRGNQPQHF
TRBJ1-1 . TRBV30 . TGTGCCTGGAGCCCCGAAGGGACGGCCTTTCTGGGGGCTTTCTTT CAWSPEGTAFLGAFF
TRBJ2-5 . TRBV29-1 . TGCAGCGGGCGACGGCCCCAAGAGACCCAGTACTTC CSGRRPQETQYF
TRBJ1-6 . TRBV30 . TGTGCCCGGGGGGGGGACAATTCACCCCTCCACTTT CARGGDNSPLHF
TRBJ2-3 . TRBV7-6 TRBD2 TGTGCCAGCAGCGTGACTAGCGGGGGGGCCGGTGGCACAGATACGCAGTATTTT CASSVTSGGAGGTDTQYF
TRBJ2-5 . TRBV27 . TGTGCCAGCAGGAGGGGTTGGGGAGAGACCCAGTACTTC CASRRGWGETQYF
TRBJ2-2 few TRBV11-3 . TGTGCCAGCAGCCCAAGTCCCGGGGAGCTGTTTTTT CASSPSPGELFF
TRBJ2-2 . TRBV19 . TGTGCCAGTTCTGGGGCGGTCACCGGGGAGCTGTTTTTT CASSGAVTGELFF
TRBJ1-6 . TRBV19 . TGTGCCAGTAGTATCGGGTTTGGGTCACCCCTCCACTTT CASSIGFGSPLHF
TRBJ1-1 many TRBV30 . TGTGCCTGGAGTGTAACGGGTAGCCCTTTCACTGAAGCTTTCTTT CAWSVTGSPFTEAFF
TRBJ1-5 . TRBV7-2 TRBD1 TGTGCCAGCAGCTTGGACAGGGGCAATCAGCCCCAGCATTTT CASSLDRGNQPQHF